This record concerns one T cell receptor beta chain sequence. The record originates from a study of blood T cell repertoires in COVID-19. Original data processing: For nucleated cells, counts were estimated from reference gene primer amplification. The repertoire was sequenced with immunoSEQ multiplex PCR; TCRdb's copy has only in-frame clones and lacks some. D and trimming come from the DNA, and the V and J calls and clone size come from that table. Of approximately 300,000 clones in the sample, around 90% are singletons; the top ten hold 1%. The ends were cut back, 1 base at V and 7 bases at J, with 19 bases in the middle. CDR3 size: 16 residues. Germline V gene sequence: CDR1 SGHTA, CDR2 FQGNSA.

V usage is TRBV7-2 and J usage is TRBJ1-2, with D perhaps TRBD1 (5 bases). Sequences were obtained from peripheral blood. This clonotype was obtained from a man in his forties or fifties with active or convalescent COVID-19. In DNA, the CDR3 is TGTGCCAGCAGCTTAGTCTCGGGGGTTAAGGTTGGTGGCTACACCTTC. Protein: CASSLVSGVKVGGYTF.